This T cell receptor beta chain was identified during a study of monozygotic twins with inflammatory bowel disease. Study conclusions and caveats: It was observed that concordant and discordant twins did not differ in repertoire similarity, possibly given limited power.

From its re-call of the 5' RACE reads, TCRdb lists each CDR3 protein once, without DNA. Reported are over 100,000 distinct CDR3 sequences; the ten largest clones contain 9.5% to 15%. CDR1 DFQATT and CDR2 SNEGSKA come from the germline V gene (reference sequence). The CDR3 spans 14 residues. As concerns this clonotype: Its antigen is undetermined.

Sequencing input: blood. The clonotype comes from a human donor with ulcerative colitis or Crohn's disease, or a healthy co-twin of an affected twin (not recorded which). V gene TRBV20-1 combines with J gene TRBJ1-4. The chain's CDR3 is CSVASGSSYEKLFF.